The 30 T cell receptor beta chains below were found in one sample sequenced in a study of breast tumors, draining lymph nodes, adjacent tissues (dated by TCRdb to the mid-2010s). Lymph node samples came from the axillary draining lymph nodes of breast cancer patients. To prepare the library, multiplex PCR was applied. Sequencing relied on an Illumina HiSeq 2000. TCRdb reworked the public reads: Q25 trimming with fastp, MiXCR clone assembly, productive beta chains retained. Every distinct CDR3 protein forms one entry, paired with its most common genes and DNA. The sample yields approximately 190,000 distinct CDR3 sequences; around 29% were counted once. 4% to 5.5% of the sample goes to the ten largest clones. Sequenced material: axillary lymph node tissue. These receptors were collected from a female donor with breast cancer. Some clones in this sample may be carry-over from other donors' samples.

This clonotype has a count of ten or more. The gene calls are TRBV6-1 and TRBJ2-7; possible D gene TRBD2, 5 bases. V was cut by 3 bases and J by 2 bases, with 11 bases left in between. The CDR3 totals 14 residues. The V gene's germline CDR1 is MNHNS and CDR2 SASEGT. CDR3 region: CASSDRDPPYEQYF. DNA for the CDR3: TGTGCCAGCAGTGATCGGGATCCGCCCTACGAGCAGTACTTC.

This clonotype was seen many times. The chain carries TRBV12-3 or TRBV12-4 and TRBJ1-3; D gene uncertain. V lost 3 bases to trimming and J lost 4 bases, with 10 bases between them. The CDR3 runs to 14 residues. The CDR3 sequence is CASSFGLTGNTIYF. As DNA, the CDR3 is TGTGCCAGCAGTTTTGGGTTAACCGGAAACACCATATATTTT.

Remarks on this clonotype: The conserved final phenylalanine or tryptophan is absent from the CDR3, which likely points to a read error. The chain joins TRBV7-2 to TRBJ2-4; D may be TRBD2 (5 bases). The CDR3 extends over 14 amino acids. V dropped 7 bases and J dropped 4 bases, with 14 bases sitting between them. CDR1 is SGHTA and CDR2 is FQGNSA in the germline V gene. This CDR3 is CASTPERRKNIQYL. The CDR3, as DNA: TGTGCCAGCACCCCCGAGAGGAGGAAAAACATTCAGTACCTC.

V is TRBV4-1 and J is TRBJ2-2; 12 bases fit TRBD1. This CDR3 is built from 19 residues. Germline assignment: CDR1 MGHRA and CDR2 YSYEKL. The J segment lost 5 bases and the V segment lost 0 bases, leaving 10 bases of the junction unmatched. CDR3 loop: CASSQDLSGTGGSTGELFF. CDR3 bases: TGCGCCAGCAGCCAAGATCTATCCGGGACAGGGGGCTCTACCGGGGAGCTGTTTTTT.

The sample holds many counts of this clonotype. This chain uses TRBV20-1 with TRBJ1-2, with 8 bases matching TRBD1. Germline V gene data show CDR1 as DFQATT and CDR2 as SNEGSKA (reference sequence). CDR3 length: 16 residues. Trimming cost V 6 bases and J 6 bases; bases outside gene matches: 18. The CDR3 here is CSAWTGIPFALDGYTF. DNA of the CDR3: TGCAGTGCATGGACAGGGATCCCTTTTGCTTTAGATGGCTACACCTTC.

This clonotype was detected many times. This chain links TRBV5-6 with TRBJ2-2; TRBD2 matches at 7 bases. The CDR3 is 15 amino acids. The J segment lost 4 bases and the V segment lost 1 base, leaving 4 bases of the junction unmatched. Germline CDR1 and CDR2: SGHDT and YYEEEE. The CDR3 spells CASSLRDYSTGELFF. The DNA of the CDR3 is TGTGCCAGCAGCTTGCGGGACTACTCCACCGGGGAGCTGTTTTTT.

This clonotype has a count of ten or more. The chain is built from TRBV6-6 and TRBJ2-1, with D possibly being TRBD1 (5 bases). The CDR3 has 17 amino acids. The V gene's germline CDR1 is MNHNY and CDR2 SVGAGI (reference sequence). Trimming pared 0 bases from V and 0 bases from J, leaving 12 bases between. The CDR3 DNA follows: TGTGCCAGCAGTTACTCGCAGGACACTTACTCCTACAATGAGCAGTTCTTC. It encodes CASSYSQDTYSYNEQFF.

This clonotype has a count of ten or more. This chain joins TRBV3-1 and TRBJ2-7; D gene ambiguous. V lost 0 bases to trimming and J lost 5 bases, with 17 bases between them. Germline-derived CDR1 and CDR2 are LGHDT and YNNKEL (reference sequence). CDR3 length: 16 residues. CDR3 protein: CASSQESRTLSNEQYF. Written as DNA, the CDR3 is TGTGCCAGCAGCCAAGAGTCCCGGACCTTGTCCAACGAGCAGTACTTC.

This clonotype was found many times. The chain uses TRBV12-3 or TRBV12-4 and TRBJ2-5, with D perhaps matching TRBD2 (6 bases). CDR3 length: 14 residues. V lost 0 bases, J lost 5 bases, and 10 bases lay in between. CDR3 sequence (DNA): TGTGCCAGCAGTTTAGCCGGGGGTGGGGAGACCCAGTACTTC. Encoded protein: CASSLAGGGETQYF.

This clonotype was seen more than once but under ten times. The V gene is TRBV5-4, the J gene TRBJ1-2, with 8 positions matching TRBD1. Losses at the gene ends were 1 base for V and 10 bases for J; bases not matched to a gene: 6. The CDR3 extends over 13 amino acids. Per the germline V gene, CDR1 is SGHNT and CDR2 is YYREEE (reference sequence). As DNA, the CDR3 is TGTGCCAGCAGCTTGTTACAGGGGGAGGACTACACCTTC. Its translation: CASSLLQGEDYTF. Filled out from reference TRBV5-4 and TRBJ1-2, the complete variable domain reads ETGVTQSPTHLIKTRGQQVTLRCSSQSGHNTVSWYQQALGQGPQFIFQYYREEENGRGNFPPRFSGLQFPNYSSELNVNALELDDSALYLCASSLLQGEDYTFGSGTRLTVV.

This clonotype turned up a few times. This rearrangement joins TRBV6-1 to TRBJ2-1; either TRBD1 or TRBD2 may supply D (6 bases each). The V and J ends lost 4 bases and 3 bases respectively, with 19 bases between them. This CDR3 comprises 17 residues. Germline CDR1 MNHNS, CDR2 SASEGT. The CDR3 reads CASSGRGRGRHYNEQFF. The CDR3 DNA sequence: TGTGCCAGCAGTGGAAGGGGTAGGGGGAGGCACTACAATGAGCAGTTCTTC.

This clonotype rates as medium-sized. V and J are TRBV19 and TRBJ1-5; the match to TRBD1 covers 10 bases. This CDR3 is 16 amino acids long. Germline V gives CDR1 LNHDA, CDR2 SQIVND (reference sequence). J gave up 7 bases and V 3 bases, and 9 bases lay outside the gene matches. CDR3 in amino acids: CASSIYDRGRGQPQHF. Here the CDR3 DNA reads TGTGCCAGTAGTATCTATGACAGGGGGCGCGGGCAGCCCCAGCATTTT.

The sample holds many counts of this clonotype. J is TRBJ2-7 and V is TRBV6-2 or TRBV6-3; D gene unclear. Trimming shortened V by 5 bases and J by 1 base, and 15 bases separated the two germline ends. The CDR3 covers 15 residues. Germline V gene data show CDR1 as MNHEY and CDR2 as SVGEGT. The CDR3 region is CASSRTSSRSYEQYF. The CDR3 DNA is TGTGCCAGCAGTCGAACAAGCTCCCGATCCTACGAGCAGTACTTC.

The chain couples TRBV10-3 to TRBJ2-5; the match to TRBD1 covers 8 bases. The germline CDR1 and CDR2 sequences are ENHRY and SYGVKD. The CDR3 extends over 16 amino acids. J was trimmed by 7 bases and V by 2 bases; bases with no gene match: 12. CDR3 sequence (DNA): TGTGCCATCAGTGAGACCCCCTCGACAGGGGTGGCGACCCAGTACTTC. Its protein is CAISETPSTGVATQYF.

V is TRBV28 and J is TRBJ1-1; D call uncertain. CDR3 length: 14 amino acids. The germline V gene has CDR1 MDHEN and CDR2 SYDVKM. V shed 5 bases and J shed 7 bases, with 17 bases lying between them. The DNA for the CDR3 is TGTGCCAGCAGTCACCGAGAGGCGGTGAGTGAAGCTTTCTTT. Translating gives CASSHREAVSEAFF.

This clonotype was recorded at least ten times. The genes are TRBV11-3 and TRBJ1-2; D not resolved. The germline V gene encodes CDR1 SGHNT and CDR2 YENEEA. V was pared by 6 bases and J by 10 bases, with 12 bases between. CDR3 length equals 11 residues. The CDR3: CASRYLRVYTF. The CDR3, as DNA: TGTGCCAGCAGGTATTTGCGGGTCTACACCTTC. Based on the CDR3 plus reference TRBV11-3 and TRBJ1-2, the full variable domain is EAGVVQSPRYKIIEKKQPVAFWCNPISGHNTLYWYLQNLGQGPELLIRYENEEAVDDSQLPKDRFSAERLKGVDSTLKIQPAELGDSAVYLCASRYLRVYTFGSGTRLTVV.

Many counts were recorded for this clonotype. This chain joins TRBV14 and TRBJ2-1, with 7 bases that match TRBD2. This CDR3 spans 14 amino acids. Trimming at V came to 7 bases and at J to 4 bases, leaving 7 bases not matched to a gene. Germline CDR1 is SGHDN and CDR2 is FVKESK. The chain's CDR3 is CASNRAGPYNEQFF. CDR3 DNA: TGTGCCAGCAACAGAGCGGGGCCGTACAATGAGCAGTTCTTC.

The sample holds many counts of this clonotype. V and J are TRBV2 and TRBJ1-6; 9 nucleotides align to TRBD1. Germline V gives CDR1 SNHLY, CDR2 FYNNEI. V trimming: 7 bases; J trimming: 8 bases; junction bases outside the gene matches: 6. The CDR3 spans 14 residues. DNA for the CDR3: TGTGCCAGCAAGGCCGGGACAGGGTATTCACCCCTCCACTTT. Its protein is CASKAGTGYSPLHF.

The chain employs TRBV11-2 and TRBJ1-2; 8 nucleotides match TRBD1. There are 15 residues in the CDR3. Germline V gene lookup returns CDR1 SGHAT and CDR2 FQNNGV. The V and J ends lost 5 bases and 4 bases, in that order; junction bases with no gene match: 9. The CDR3 region is CASSPGTGETYGYTF. For the CDR3, the DNA is TGTGCCAGCAGCCCAGGGACAGGAGAAACCTATGGCTACACCTTC.

This clonotype was detected many times. V and J are TRBV11-2 and TRBJ2-3; 9 bases align to TRBD2. Unmatched junction bases numbered 5, after V lost 1 base and J lost 3 bases. CDR3 size: 16 residues. Germline V CDR1 and CDR2: SGHAT, FQNNGV. The CDR3 DNA reads as TGTGCCAGCAGCTTAGGGCTAGCGGGAATTACAGATACGCAGTATTTT. Its protein is CASSLGLAGITDTQYF.

This clonotype was seen at least ten times. The chain combines TRBV6-5 with TRBJ1-5; D might be TRBD1 (5 bases). V lost 0 bases and J 4 bases, leaving 7 bases between the germline ends. Germline V gene lookup returns CDR1 MNHEY and CDR2 SVGAGI. CDR3 length: 14 amino acids. In DNA form, the CDR3 reads TGTGCCAGCAGTTACTCGGGGGGAAATCAGCCCCAGCATTTT. Translated, it gives CASSYSGGNQPQHF.

Ten or more counts support this clonotype. The V call is TRBV14, the J call TRBJ1-4; D not resolved. CDR3 length equals 13 residues. Germline assignment: CDR1 SGHDN and CDR2 FVKESK. Deletions cut 1 base from V and 8 bases from J, with 8 bases between. The CDR3 nucleotides read TGTGCCAGCAGCCAAGCGGGTGGAGAAAAACTGTTTTTT. This encodes CASSQAGGEKLFF.

This clonotype occurred many times. V gene TRBV12-3 or TRBV12-4 combines with J gene TRBJ2-7; 9 nucleotides match TRBD1. This CDR3 has 14 amino acids. J lost 7 bases, V lost 5 bases, and 9 bases had no gene match. CDR3 sequence (DNA): TGTGCCAGCAGTCCTAACAGGGGGCTCGGAGAGCAGTACTTC. Protein sequence: CASSPNRGLGEQYF.

This clonotype was observed many times. This CDR3 is CASSSQGEDTQYF. The CDR3 coding sequence is TGTGCCAGCAGCTCCCAGGGGGAGGATACGCAGTATTTT. The J gene is TRBJ2-3, the V gene TRBV7-3; 7 bases line up with TRBD1. V shed 4 bases and J 6 bases; nucleotides not matched to a gene: 4. This CDR3 is built from 13 residues. Germline V CDR1 and CDR2: SGHTA, FQGTGA.

This clonotype was found once. J is TRBJ2-7 and V is TRBV7-2; D ambiguous. V lost 6 bases and J 7 bases, leaving 19 bases between the germline ends. The germline gives CDR1 SGHTA, CDR2 FQGNSA. The CDR3 is 14 residues long. The CDR3 nucleotides read TGTGCCAGCAGGGTACTTTTGGGCATTGGGGAGCAGTACTTC. It yields the protein CASRVLLGIGEQYF.

This clonotype was recorded at least ten times. The chain has TRBV2 and TRBJ2-7, with 14 bases matching TRBD2. The ends lost 6 bases at V and 3 bases at J; junction bases unmatched: 4. CDR3 size: 15 residues. Germline-derived CDR1 and CDR2 are SNHLY and FYNNEI. The CDR3 DNA reads as TGTGCCAGCAGATCCGGGACTAGCGGGGGCTACGAGCAGTACTTC. Translated, it gives CASRSGTSGGYEQYF.

This clonotype came up many times. In DNA form, the CDR3 reads TGCAGTGCCTCGGGACTAGCGGGAGGGGGCAATGAGCAGTTCTTC. Its translation is CSASGLAGGGNEQFF. The chain carries TRBV20-1 and TRBJ2-1; 16 positions match TRBD2. The CDR3 has 15 residues. V dropped 6 bases and J dropped 6; count of bases not matched to a gene: 5. The germline V gene encodes CDR1 DFQATT and CDR2 SNEGSKA (reference sequence).

The chain is built from TRBV7-3 and TRBJ2-5; 13 bases are a match to TRBD2. This CDR3 spans 16 amino acids. Germline values: CDR1 SGHTA, CDR2 FQGTGA. V was pared by 5 bases and J by 2 bases, with 5 bases of the junction left unmatched. The CDR3 region is CASSRTGLAGQETQYF. The DNA for the CDR3 is TGTGCCAGCAGCCGCACGGGACTAGCGGGACAAGAGACCCAGTACTTC. Complete variable domain (other parts from reference TRBV7-3 and TRBJ2-5): GAGVSQTPSNKVTEKGKYVELRCDPISGHTALYWYRQSLGQGPEFLIYFQGTGAADDSGLPNDRFFAVRPEGSVSTLKIQRTERGDSAVYLCASSRTGLAGQETQYFGPGTRLLVL.

CDR3 amino acids: CASSPNWGTNTGELFF. In DNA form, the CDR3 reads TGTGCCAGCAGTCCTAATTGGGGGACGAACACCGGGGAGCTGTTTTTT. This chain connects TRBV3-1 to TRBJ2-2; perhaps D is TRBD1 or TRBD2 (5 bases each). The CDR3 contains 16 residues. CDR1 LGHDT and CDR2 YNNKEL come from the germline V gene (reference sequence). Trimming removed 6 bases from V and 0 bases from J, with 14 bases in between.

Many counts were recorded for this clonotype. The chain employs TRBV29-1 and TRBJ2-1, with a tentative D call TRBD1 (6 bases). The CDR3 runs to 15 residues. Germline CDR1 SQVTM, CDR2 ANQGSEA. Deletions cut 6 bases from V and 0 bases from J, with 15 bases between. The CDR3 coding sequence is TGCAGCGTAGGACAGTCCTCTAGCTCCTACAATGAGCAGTTCTTC. Residues: CSVGQSSSSYNEQFF.